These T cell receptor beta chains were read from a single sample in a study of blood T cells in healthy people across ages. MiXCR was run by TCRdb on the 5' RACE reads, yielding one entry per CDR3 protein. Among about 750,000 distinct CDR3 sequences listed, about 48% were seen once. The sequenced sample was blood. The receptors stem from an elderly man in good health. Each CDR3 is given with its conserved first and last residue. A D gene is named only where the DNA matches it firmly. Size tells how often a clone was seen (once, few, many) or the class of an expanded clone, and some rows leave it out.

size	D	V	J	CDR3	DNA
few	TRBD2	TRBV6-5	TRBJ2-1	CASKLAGGRNEQFF	TGTGCCAGCAAACTAGCGGGAGGGAGAAATGAGCAGTTCTTC
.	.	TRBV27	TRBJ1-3	CASSHSMGDTIYF	TGTGCCAGCAGTCACTCCATGGGGGACACCATATATTTT
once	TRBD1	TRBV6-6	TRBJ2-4	CASSYSAGGNIQYF	TGTGCCAGCAGTTACTCGGCAGGGGGAAACATTCAGTACTTC
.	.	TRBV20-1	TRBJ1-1	CSARVGERVEAFF	TGCAGTGCTAGAGTAGGGGAAAGAGTGGAAGCTTTCTTT
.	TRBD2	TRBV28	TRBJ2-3	CASSSLAVTDTQYF	TGTGCCAGCAGTTCGCTAGCGGTCACAGATACGCAGTATTTT
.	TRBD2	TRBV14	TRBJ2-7	CASSQDIRLAGEYEQYF	TGTGCCAGCAGCCAAGATATCCGACTAGCGGGAGAGTACGAGCAGTACTTC
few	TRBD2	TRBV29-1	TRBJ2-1	CSVEVLAGEPTFF	TGCAGCGTTGAAGTACTAGCGGGAGAGCCCACGTTCTTC
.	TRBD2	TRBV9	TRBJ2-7	CASSARAGGPSYEQYF	TGTGCCAGCAGCGCGCGAGCGGGAGGGCCTTCCTATGAGCAGTACTTC
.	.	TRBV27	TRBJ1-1	CASSFGVRNTEAFF	TGTGCCAGCAGTTTTGGGGTGCGGAACACTGAAGCTTTCTTT
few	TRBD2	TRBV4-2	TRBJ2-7	CASSQEPSQVAGAYEQYF	TGTGCCAGCAGCCAAGAGCCGTCTCAGGTAGCGGGAGCCTACGAGCAGTACTTC
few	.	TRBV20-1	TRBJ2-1	CSAASPTSNWQFF	TGCAGTGCCGCATCCCCTACTAGCAACTGGCAGTTCTTC
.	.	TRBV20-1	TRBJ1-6	CSARPNRADNSPLHF	TGCAGTGCTAGACCCAACAGGGCGGATAATTCACCCCTCCACTTT
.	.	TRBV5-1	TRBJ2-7	CASSFAGPTYEQYF	TGCGCCAGCAGCTTCGCCGGGCCAACCTACGAGCAGTACTTC
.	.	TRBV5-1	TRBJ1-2	CASSRGAWGYTF	TGCGCCAGCAGCAGGGGAGCCTGGGGCTACACCTTC